A single sample is the source of the 27 T cell receptor beta chains below, sequenced in a study of preoperative IRX-2 immunotherapy in early breast cancer. Profiled with immunoSEQ multiplex PCR; TCRdb holds only in-frame clones, not every one. This sample has approximately 26,000 clones, with 65% to 85% found just once. Described treatment: preoperative locoregional IRX-2 cytokine immunotherapy. The sequenced sample was lymph node tissue, obtained before IRX-2 immunotherapy. These receptors all stem from a human donor with breast cancer.

V gene TRBV19 combines with J gene TRBJ1-1; D unresolved. V lost 2 bases and J lost 1, with 11 bases in between. This CDR3 spans 15 amino acids. Germline loops: CDR1 LNHDA, CDR2 SQIVND (reference sequence). The CDR3: CASSINPYRNTEAFF. In DNA, the CDR3 is TGTGCCAGTAGTATAAACCCCTACAGGAACACTGAAGCTTTCTTT.

This chain uses TRBV9 with TRBJ1-6; 7 bases agree with TRBD1. Germline-derived CDR1 and CDR2 are SGDLS and YYNGEE. With V trimmed by 4 bases and J by 6 bases, 10 bases remained unmatched. The CDR3 has 16 residues. CDR3 DNA: TGTGCCAGCAGCAATGGACCGGGACAGTCTAATTCACCCCTCCACTTT. Translation: CASSNGPGQSNSPLHF.

The chain links TRBV5-1 to TRBJ1-2, with 8 bases fitting TRBD1. The CDR3 consists of 14 residues. CDR1 and CDR2 (germline): SGHRS, YFSETQ. J was trimmed by 7 bases and V by 1 base; bases with no gene match: 6. The CDR3 bases are TGCGCCAGCAGCTTGAGCGGACAGGGTGGTGGCTACACCTTC. Translation gives CASSLSGQGGGYTF.

Worth noting for this clone: The junction departs from the called germline gene at one end, perhaps through a read error. This chain joins TRBV15 and TRBJ2-7, with D perhaps matching TRBD1 (5 bases). The CDR3 has 14 residues. From germline, CDR1 is LNHNV and CDR2 YYDKDF (reference sequence). CDR3 coding DNA: TGTGCCAGCAGCTTAGTACAGGCCTCCTACGAGCAGTACTTC. It codes for CASSLVQASYEQYF.

The rearrangement joins TRBV6-8 to TRBJ2-5; D possibly corresponds to TRBD1 (5 bases). This CDR3 has 13 residues. Trimming pared 10 bases from V and 3 bases from J, leaving 15 bases between. Germline V lookup: CDR1 MNHGY, CDR2 SAAAGT. The CDR3 loop reads CATGRGSEETQYF. CDR3 DNA: TGTGCCACCGGTAGGGGATCGGAAGAGACCCAGTACTTC.

The table lists this clone with a count of one. V gene TRBV28 combines with J gene TRBJ2-7, with 8 bases lining up with TRBD2. The V gene end was trimmed by 7 bases and the J gene end by 3 bases; junction bases not matched to a gene: 2. CDR3 length equals 12 residues. The germline V gene encodes CDR1 MDHEN and CDR2 SYDVKM. The chain's CDR3 is CASKLAGYEQYF. CDR3 DNA: TGTGCCAGCAAGCTAGCGGGCTACGAGCAGTACTTC.

This rearrangement joins TRBV10-2 to TRBJ1-2, with D possibly matching TRBD1 (5 bases). Germline-derived CDR1 and CDR2 are WSHSY and SAAADI. The CDR3 has 17 residues. The V and J ends lost 1 base and 5 bases respectively, with 20 bases between them. This CDR3 reads CASSELYRQGVRYGYTF. The CDR3 nucleotides are TGCGCCAGCAGTGAGTTGTATCGGCAGGGAGTACGGTATGGCTACACCTTC.

The rearrangement links TRBV11-3 to TRBJ1-3; TRBD1 matches 7 bases. J gave up 3 bases and V 5 bases, and 10 bases lay outside the gene matches. There are 16 residues in the CDR3. Germline CDR1 is SGHNT and CDR2 is YENEEA. Here the CDR3 reads CASSRDRAAVGNTIYF. Written as DNA, the CDR3 is TGTGCCAGCAGCCGAGACAGGGCAGCGGTTGGAAACACCATATATTTT.

This chain joins TRBV23-1 and TRBJ1-1; D gene unclear. TRBV23-1 is marked as an open reading frame, function uncertain. Trimming stripped 6 bases from V and 7 bases from J, with 15 bases between. This CDR3 contains 13 residues. CDR3 protein: CASSQVRGVEAFF. The CDR3 nucleotides read TGCGCCAGCAGCCAAGTCCGAGGTGTTGAAGCTTTCTTT.

The chain joins TRBV6-1 to TRBJ1-5, with a possible D match to TRBD1 (5 bases). The CDR3 spans 16 residues. Trimming stripped 1 base from V and 1 base from J, with 11 bases between. Germline CDR1 is MNHNS and CDR2 is SASEGT. For the CDR3, the DNA is TGTGCCAGCAGTGAAGGGACCGGGGGAAGCAATCAGCCCCAGCATTTT. Amino acids: CASSEGTGGSNQPQHF.

J is TRBJ1-2 and V is TRBV6-8, with TRBD1 matching 7 bases. This CDR3 comprises 15 residues. V was pared by 10 bases and J by 0 bases, with 11 bases of the junction left unmatched. Germline-derived CDR1 and CDR2 are MNHGY and SAAAGT. CDR3 region: CAINKQGPANYGYTF. In DNA form, the CDR3 reads TGTGCCATCAACAAACAGGGGCCCGCTAACTATGGCTACACCTTC.

The CDR3 nucleotides read TGCGCCAGCAGACAGGTCACAACCTACACCGGGGAGCTGTTTTTT. Protein sequence: CASRQVTTYTGELFF. The V and J genes are TRBV10-2 and TRBJ2-2, with D possibly being TRBD1 (5 bases). CDR1 is WSHSY and CDR2 is SAAADI in the germline V gene. This CDR3 is built from 15 residues. Trimming took 6 bases from V and 3 from J, leaving 14 bases between them.

The V and J genes are TRBV7-1 and TRBJ1-5, with D tentatively TRBD1 (6 bases). TRBV7-1 is identified as an open reading frame with a role that is uncertain. V lost 5 bases and J lost 3, with 14 bases in between. This CDR3 contains 15 residues. The CDR3 DNA sequence: TGTGCCAGCAGCCAAGGGGGACGGAACAATCAGCCCCAGCATTTT. Translation gives CASSQGGRNNQPQHF.

The chain employs TRBV1 and TRBJ1-3. TRBV1 is classified as a pseudogene. The CDR3 is made up of 14 amino acids. The CDR3 sequence is CASSQDRYVNTIYF. The CDR3 bases are TGCGCCAGCAGCCAAGATCGTTACGTAAACACCATATATTTT.

This clone has just one count. One junction end does not reproduce the germline sequence, and a read error may be involved. V usage is TRBV6-8 and J usage is TRBJ1-2; D remains ambiguous. Germline CDR1 and CDR2: MNHGY and SAAAGT. The CDR3 is made up of 12 amino acids. In DNA, the CDR3 is TGTGCCAGCAGTAACTCTAACTATGGCTACACCTTC. Protein sequence: CASSNSNYGYTF.

The chain is built from TRBV28 and TRBJ1-5; weak D call: TRBD1 (5 bases). The CDR3 sequence is 14 residues long. Germline V CDR1 and CDR2: MDHEN, SYDVKM. V was pared by 6 bases and J by 8 bases, with 17 bases between. The CDR3 loop is CASSEDRGIKPQHF. The DNA for the CDR3 is TGTGCCAGCAGCGAAGACCGGGGCATCAAGCCCCAGCATTTT.

The rearrangement uses TRBV11-3 and TRBJ2-1; 12 positions match TRBD2. The germline V gene has CDR1 SGHNT and CDR2 YENEEA. Losses at the gene ends were 5 bases for V and 1 base for J; bases not matched to a gene: 6. The CDR3 has 17 amino acids. The CDR3 DNA reads as TGTGCCAGCAGCCCGACACTAGCGGGGGGATCCTACAATGAGCAGTTCTTC. Amino acids: CASSPTLAGGSYNEQFF.

This chain joins TRBV19 and TRBJ1-1, with a weak D call TRBD1 (5 bases). The CDR3 sequence is 15 residues long. The V end lost 6 bases, the J end lost 4 bases, and 18 bases lay between the germline ends. The germline gives CDR1 LNHDA, CDR2 SQIVND (reference sequence). CDR3 coding DNA: TGTGCCAGTAGAATGGCCTGGGGGACTGGCACTGAAGCTTTCTTT. Its translation: CASRMAWGTGTEAFF.

This rearrangement joins TRBV29-1 to TRBJ2-3; D is uncertain. Between the trimmed V and J ends, which lost 5 bases and 6 bases, there was a span of 12 bases. CDR3 length: 12 amino acids. Germline CDR1 SQVTM, CDR2 ANQGSEA. The DNA for the CDR3 is TGCAGCGTTCGGGTCCTGGAGGATACGCAGTATTTT. This gives the protein CSVRVLEDTQYF.

This clone showed up just once. This chain links TRBV19 with TRBJ2-1, with a possible D match to TRBD2 (6 bases). V was cut by 10 bases and J by 4 bases, with 14 bases left in between. CDR1 is LNHDA, CDR2 SQIVND, per germline (reference sequence). The CDR3 is 13 amino acids. CDR3: CATSRDLYNEQFF. CDR3 DNA sequence: TGTGCCACGTCCCGGGACTTGTACAATGAGCAGTTCTTC.

The rearrangement links TRBV5-1 to TRBJ2-2; TRBD1 aligns across 10 bases. The CDR3 extends over 14 amino acids. Losses at the gene ends were 4 bases for V and 6 bases for J; bases not matched to a gene: 3. Germline-derived CDR1 and CDR2 are SGHRS and YFSETQ. In DNA, the CDR3 is TGCGCCAGCAGCGTGGACAGGGGGTCCGGGGAGCTGTTTTTT. It is translated as CASSVDRGSGELFF.

The V and J genes are TRBV5-1 and TRBJ2-6, with D maybe TRBD2 (5 bases). The germline gives CDR1 SGHRS, CDR2 YFSETQ. Trimming removed 0 bases at V and 2 bases at J, with 15 bases between. The CDR3 sequence is 18 residues long. For the CDR3, the DNA is TGCGCCAGCAGCTTGGTGGTACCGGGGTTGGCTGGGGCCAACGTCCTGACTTTC. Residues: CASSLVVPGLAGANVLTF.

The chain combines TRBV30 with TRBJ1-5; a possible D gene is TRBD1 (6 bases). The CDR3 is made up of 13 amino acids. Germline loops: CDR1 GTSNPN, CDR2 SVGIG (reference sequence). Trimming left V 2 bases short and J 4 bases short, with 9 bases between. As DNA, the CDR3 is TGTGCCTGGAGTCGACAGGAGAATCAGCCCCAGCATTTT. Translating it yields CAWSRQENQPQHF.

The rearrangement uses TRBV6-8 and TRBJ1-1, with a tentative D call TRBD1 (6 bases). Germline values: CDR1 MNHGY, CDR2 SAAAGT. CDR3 size: 14 residues. V was pared by 4 bases and J by 5 bases, with 14 bases between. The CDR3 nucleotides read TGTGCCAGCAGTTCACAGGGAAGGAGGACTGAAGCTTTCTTT. Translating gives CASSSQGRRTEAFF.

The chain recombines TRBV9 with TRBJ2-7, with 7 bases that match TRBD1. CDR3 length: 13 amino acids. CDR1 and CDR2 (germline): SGDLS, YYNGEE. CDR3 in amino acids: CAAGEGASYEQYF. The CDR3 DNA follows: TGTGCAGCCGGCGAGGGGGCCTCATACGAGCAGTACTTC.

V usage is TRBV12-5 and J usage is TRBJ2-2; 7 nucleotides line up with TRBD1. Germline-derived CDR1 and CDR2 are LGHNT and FRNRAP. The CDR3 covers 15 residues. CDR3 DNA: TGTGCCAGCACCCGAATCGCAGGGGGAACCGGGGAGCTGTTTTTT. Translation gives CASTRIAGGTGELFF. The whole variable domain, remainder taken from reference TRBV12-5 and TRBJ2-2, is DARVTQTPRHKVTEMGQEVTMRCQPILGHNTVFWYRQTMMQGLELLAYFRNRAPLDDSGMPKDRFSAEMPDATLATLKIQPSEPRDSAVYFCASTRIAGGTGELFFGEGSRLTVL.

The chain has TRBV18 and TRBJ2-3; 7 bases are shared with TRBD1. CDR1 is KGHSH and CDR2 is LQKENI in the germline V gene. The V segment lost 0 bases and the J segment 1 base; nucleotides outside the gene matches: 1. The CDR3 totals 15 residues. DNA for the CDR3: TGTGCCAGCTCACCACCGGGGACAGGCACAGATACGCAGTATTTT. It specifies CASSPPGTGTDTQYF.